This TCR beta chain is drawn from a study of T cells in Graves' hyperthyroidism and ophthalmopathy. The table lists this clonotype with a few counts. Amplification of TCR beta CDR3 regions used RNA as the template. HTBI primers were the set used in a first-round RT-PCR of the TCR CDR3. TCRdb processed the multiplex PCR reads anew with MiXCR; each CDR3 protein has one entry. The sample lists roughly 510,000 distinct CDR3 sequences; approximately 49% were seen once. The CDR3 runs 14 residues. Per the germline V gene, CDR1 is SEHNR and CDR2 is FQNEAQ (reference sequence). J was trimmed by 5 bases and V by 11 bases; bases with no gene match: 12.

The gene calls are TRBV7-9 and TRBJ2-7, with 10 nucleotides matching TRBD1. Material: peripheral blood or thyroid tissue (not recorded which). This receptor was identified in an adult woman with Graves' disease, either hyperthyroidism or ophthalmopathy (not recorded which). This CDR3 reads CASLPRDRGHEQYF. In nucleotides, the CDR3 is TGTGCCTCCCTCCCCCGGGACAGGGGCCACGAGCAGTACTTC.